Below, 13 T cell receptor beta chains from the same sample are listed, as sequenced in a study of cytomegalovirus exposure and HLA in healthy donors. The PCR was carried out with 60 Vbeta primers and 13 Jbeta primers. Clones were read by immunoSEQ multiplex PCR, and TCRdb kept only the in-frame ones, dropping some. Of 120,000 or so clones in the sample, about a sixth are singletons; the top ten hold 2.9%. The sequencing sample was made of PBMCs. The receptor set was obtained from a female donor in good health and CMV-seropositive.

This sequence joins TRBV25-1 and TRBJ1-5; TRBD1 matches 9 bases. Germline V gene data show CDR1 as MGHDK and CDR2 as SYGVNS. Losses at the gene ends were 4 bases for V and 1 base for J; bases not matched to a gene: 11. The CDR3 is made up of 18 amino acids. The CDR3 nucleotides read TGTGCCAGCAGTGGAGGACAGGGGCCCCCGTTAAGCAATCAGCCCCAGCATTTT. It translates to CASSGGQGPPLSNQPQHF.

The CDR3 loop reads CASSYTGGSIGYTF. Written as DNA, the CDR3 is TGTGCCAGCAGCTATACGGGGGGCAGTATTGGCTACACCTTC. The chain uses TRBV7-8 and TRBJ1-2, with a weak D call TRBD1 (6 bases). Germline V gene sequence: CDR1 SGHVS, CDR2 FQNEAQ. The CDR3 contains 14 residues. Deletions cut 4 bases from V and 7 bases from J, with 16 bases between. The whole variable domain, filled in from reference TRBV7-8 and TRBJ1-2, reads GAGVSQSPRYKVAKRGQDVALRCDPISGHVSLFWYQQALGQGPEFLTYFQNEAQLDKSGLPSDRFFAERPEGSVSTLKIQRTQQEDSAVYLCASSYTGGSIGYTFGSGTRLTVV.

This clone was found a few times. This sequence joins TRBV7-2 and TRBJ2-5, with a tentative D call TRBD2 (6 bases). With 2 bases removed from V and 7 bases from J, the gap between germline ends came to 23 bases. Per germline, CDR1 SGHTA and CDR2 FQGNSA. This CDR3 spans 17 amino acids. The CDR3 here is CASSLTPGTGRGTTQYF. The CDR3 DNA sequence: TGTGCCAGCAGCTTAACTCCAGGCACAGGCCGGGGGACGACCCAGTACTTC.

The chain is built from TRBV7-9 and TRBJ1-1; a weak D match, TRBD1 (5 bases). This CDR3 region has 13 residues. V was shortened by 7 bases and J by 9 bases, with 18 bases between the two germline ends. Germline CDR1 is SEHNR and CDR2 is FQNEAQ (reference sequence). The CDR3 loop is CASTITTRTQAFF. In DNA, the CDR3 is TGTGCCAGCACAATCACGACCCGGACACAAGCTTTCTTT. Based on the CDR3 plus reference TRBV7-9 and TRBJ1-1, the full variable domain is DTGVSQNPRHKITKRGQNVTFRCDPISEHNRLYWYRQTLGQGPEFLTYFQNEAQLEKSRLLSDRFSAERPKGSFSTLEIQRTEQGDSAMYLCASTITTRTQAFFGQGTRLTVV.

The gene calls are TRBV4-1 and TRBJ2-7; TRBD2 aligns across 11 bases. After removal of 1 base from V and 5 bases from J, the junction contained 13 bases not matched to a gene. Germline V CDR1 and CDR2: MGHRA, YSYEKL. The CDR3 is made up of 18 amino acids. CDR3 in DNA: TGCGCCAGCAGCCAAGGTATAGCGGGAGGGCCCTGGGGTAACGAGCAGTACTTC. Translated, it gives CASSQGIAGGPWGNEQYF.

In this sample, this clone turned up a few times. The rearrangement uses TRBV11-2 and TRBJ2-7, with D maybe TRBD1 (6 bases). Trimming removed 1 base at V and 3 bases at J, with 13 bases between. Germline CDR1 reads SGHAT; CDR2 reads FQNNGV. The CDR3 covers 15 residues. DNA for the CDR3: TGTGCCAGCAGCTTAGCGGCAGGGGCGGACTACGAGCAGTACTTC. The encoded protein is CASSLAAGADYEQYF.

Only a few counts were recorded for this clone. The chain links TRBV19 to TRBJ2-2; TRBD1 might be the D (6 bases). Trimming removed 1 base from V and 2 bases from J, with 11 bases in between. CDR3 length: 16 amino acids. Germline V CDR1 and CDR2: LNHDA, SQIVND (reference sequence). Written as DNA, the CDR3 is TGTGCCAGTAGTATAGGGCAGGGGAGTAACACCGGGGAGCTGTTTTTT. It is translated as CASSIGQGSNTGELFF.

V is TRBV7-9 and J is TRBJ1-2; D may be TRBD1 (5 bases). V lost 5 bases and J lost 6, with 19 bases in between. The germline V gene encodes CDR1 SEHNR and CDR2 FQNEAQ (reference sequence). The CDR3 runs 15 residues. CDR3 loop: CASSTWKQGYDGYTF. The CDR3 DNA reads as TGTGCCAGCAGCACCTGGAAGCAGGGATATGATGGCTACACCTTC.

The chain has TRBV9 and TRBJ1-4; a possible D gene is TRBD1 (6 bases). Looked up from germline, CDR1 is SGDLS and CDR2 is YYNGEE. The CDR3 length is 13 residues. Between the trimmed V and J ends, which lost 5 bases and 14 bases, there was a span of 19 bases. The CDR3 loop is CASRPTGPGALFF. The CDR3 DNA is TGTGCCAGCAGGCCGACAGGACCAGGCGCGCTGTTTTTT. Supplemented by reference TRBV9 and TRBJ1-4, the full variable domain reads DSGVTQTPKHLITATGQRVTLRCSPRSGDLSVYWYQQSLDQGLQFLIQYYNGEERAKGNILERFSAQQFPDLHSELNLSSLELGDSALYFCASRPTGPGALFFGSGTQLSVL.

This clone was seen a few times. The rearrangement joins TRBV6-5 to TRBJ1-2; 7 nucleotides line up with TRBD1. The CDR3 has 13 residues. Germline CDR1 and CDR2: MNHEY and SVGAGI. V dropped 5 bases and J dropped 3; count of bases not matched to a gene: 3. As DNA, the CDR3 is TGTGCCAGCAGTGCACAGGGGTACTATGGCTACACCTTC. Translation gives CASSAQGYYGYTF.

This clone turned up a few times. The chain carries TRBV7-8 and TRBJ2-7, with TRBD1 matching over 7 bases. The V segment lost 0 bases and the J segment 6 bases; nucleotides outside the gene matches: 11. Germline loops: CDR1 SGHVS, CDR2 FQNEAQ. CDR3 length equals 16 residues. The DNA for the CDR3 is TGTGCCAGCAGCTTAGCGTTCGGACAGGAGTTTCTCGAGCAGTACTTC. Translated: CASSLAFGQEFLEQYF. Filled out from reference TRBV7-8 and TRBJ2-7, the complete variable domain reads GAGVSQSPRYKVAKRGQDVALRCDPISGHVSLFWYQQALGQGPEFLTYFQNEAQLDKSGLPSDRFFAERPEGSVSTLKIQRTQQEDSAVYLCASSLAFGQEFLEQYFGPGTRLTVT.

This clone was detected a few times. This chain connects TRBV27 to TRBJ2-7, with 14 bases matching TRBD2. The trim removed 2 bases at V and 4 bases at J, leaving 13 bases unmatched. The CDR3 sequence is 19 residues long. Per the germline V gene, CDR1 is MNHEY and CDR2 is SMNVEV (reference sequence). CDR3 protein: CASSLDRPGLAGVPYEQYF. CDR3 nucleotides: TGTGCCAGCAGTTTAGACCGACCGGGACTAGCGGGGGTGCCGTACGAGCAGTACTTC.

CDR3 region: CASSDRGGATDTQYF. The DNA for the CDR3 is TGTGCCAGCAGTGACCGCGGGGGGGCCACAGATACGCAGTATTTT. The V gene is TRBV5-4, the J gene TRBJ2-3; 9 nucleotides line up with TRBD2. The germline V gene has CDR1 SGHNT and CDR2 YYREEE (reference sequence). This CDR3 is built from 15 residues. The J segment lost 2 bases and the V segment lost 5 bases, leaving 6 bases of the junction unmatched.